A single sample gave rise to the 29 T cell receptor beta chains below, sequenced in a study of cytomegalovirus exposure and HLA in healthy donors. Generated by immunoSEQ multiplex PCR, the TCRdb table keeps only in-frame clones and is missing some. Of 60,000 or so clones listed, around 94% are singletons. Specimen: PBMCs. Receptors were obtained from a man younger than 35 in good health and CMV-seronegative.

The rearrangement uses TRBV7-8 and TRBJ2-1; 9 positions match TRBD2. J was trimmed by 7 bases and V by 0 bases; bases with no gene match: 16. Per the germline V gene, CDR1 is SGHVS and CDR2 is FQNEAQ. The CDR3 extends over 19 amino acids. Written as DNA, the CDR3 is TGTGCCAGCAGCTTAGCGCGGGTAGCGGGAGTATATGGAACGAATGAGCAGTTCTTC. It translates to CASSLARVAGVYGTNEQFF.

This chain links TRBV6-5 with TRBJ2-7, with D possibly matching TRBD2 (6 bases). The CDR3 is 14 residues long. CDR1 MNHEY and CDR2 SVGAGI come from the germline V gene. V was shortened by 0 bases and J by 5 bases, with 11 bases between the two germline ends. CDR3: CASSYSRGSDEQYF. The CDR3 bases are TGTGCCAGCAGTTACTCACGGGGGAGTGACGAGCAGTACTTC.

This CDR3 reads CASSQGLADSYEQYF. CDR3 DNA sequence: TGTGCCAGCAGCCAGGGACTAGCGGACTCCTACGAGCAGTACTTC. The rearrangement links TRBV6-5 to TRBJ2-7, with TRBD2 identical over 11 bases. V lost 6 bases and J lost 0; bases outside the gene matches: 4. CDR3 length equals 15 residues. CDR1 is MNHEY and CDR2 is SVGAGI in the germline V gene.

The chain recombines TRBV7-9 with TRBJ2-7; 8 nucleotides match TRBD1. The CDR3 sequence is 12 residues long. V trimming: 5 bases; J trimming: 6 bases; junction bases outside the gene matches: 3. From germline, CDR1 is SEHNR and CDR2 FQNEAQ (reference sequence). The CDR3 DNA sequence: TGTGCCAGCAGCGACGACAGGGGCGAGCAGTACTTC. Translation: CASSDDRGEQYF.

The chain is built from TRBV11-2 and TRBJ2-5; D gene uncertain. Germline V gives CDR1 SGHAT, CDR2 FQNNGV. V was pared by 1 base and J by 8 bases, with 14 bases between. The CDR3 spans 14 residues. Here the CDR3 DNA reads TGTGCCAGCAGCTTAGCAGGAAGCAAGAATACCCAGTACTTC. Encoded protein: CASSLAGSKNTQYF.

The chain joins TRBV7-9 to TRBJ2-1; a weak D match, TRBD1 (8 bases). The CDR3 sequence is 16 residues long. CDR1 SEHNR and CDR2 FQNEAQ come from the germline V gene (reference sequence). Trimming took 5 bases from V and 7 from J, leaving 21 bases between them. The CDR3 region has the DNA TGTGCCAGCAGCCGTAACAGGGGGGGTTTAGGGAATGAGCAGTTCTTC. Translation: CASSRNRGGLGNEQFF. Supplemented by reference TRBV7-9 and TRBJ2-1, the full variable domain reads DTGVSQNPRHKITKRGQNVTFRCDPISEHNRLYWYRQTLGQGPEFLTYFQNEAQLEKSRLLSDRFSAERPKGSFSTLEIQRTEQGDSAMYLCASSRNRGGLGNEQFFGPGTRLTVL.

This chain connects TRBV2 to TRBJ1-1; D is undetermined. Germline V gene sequence: CDR1 SNHLY, CDR2 FYNNEI. CDR3 length: 13 residues. The V and J ends lost 4 bases and 1 base respectively, with 7 bases between them. The CDR3 protein is CASSVLWNTEAFF. In DNA, the CDR3 is TGTGCCAGCAGTGTACTCTGGAACACTGAAGCTTTCTTT.

This sequence joins TRBV7-2 and TRBJ1-4; no clear D. This CDR3 has 16 amino acids. Per the germline V gene, CDR1 is SGHTA and CDR2 is FQGNSA. Trimming pared 5 bases from V and 2 bases from J, leaving 15 bases between. The CDR3 nucleotides read TGTGCCAGCAGCCCAGGAGGACTAACGACTAATGAAAAACTGTTTTTT. Its protein is CASSPGGLTTNEKLFF. The whole variable domain, filled in from reference TRBV7-2 and TRBJ1-4, reads GAGVSQSPSNKVTEKGKDVELRCDPISGHTALYWYRQSLGQGLEFLIYFQGNSAPDKSGLPSDRFSAERTGGSVSTLTIQRTQQEDSAVYLCASSPGGLTTNEKLFFGSGTQLSVL.

The chain has TRBV5-1 and TRBJ2-3; no firm D call. The germline CDR1 and CDR2 sequences are SGHRS and YFSETQ. V was trimmed by 2 bases and J by 4 bases, leaving 8 bases between them. The CDR3 consists of 13 residues. CDR3 coding DNA: TGCGCCAGCAGCTTACAAACAGCAGATACGCAGTATTTT. This sequence encodes CASSLQTADTQYF. The full variable domain, rest sourced from reference TRBV5-1 and TRBJ2-3, is KAGVTQTPRYLIKTRGQQVTLSCSPISGHRSVSWYQQTPGQGLQFLFEYFSETQRNKGNFPGRFSGRQFSNSRSEMNVSTLELGDSALYLCASSLQTADTQYFGPGTRLTVL.

The rearrangement uses TRBV30 and TRBJ1-5, with TRBD1 matching over 8 bases. V trimming: 3 bases; J trimming: 2 bases; junction bases outside the gene matches: 6. Germline V gene data show CDR1 as GTSNPN and CDR2 as SVGIG (reference sequence). This CDR3 has 15 amino acids. In DNA, the CDR3 is TGTGCCTGGAGGTCCCCGACAGGGGGCAATCAGCCCCAGCATTTT. Its translation is CAWRSPTGGNQPQHF.

This chain uses TRBV7-6 with TRBJ2-7, with TRBD2 identical over 9 bases. The CDR3 spans 15 residues. Per the germline V gene, CDR1 is SGHVS and CDR2 is FNYEAQ. The J segment lost 3 bases and the V segment lost 2 bases, leaving 5 bases of the junction unmatched. The CDR3: CASSLRASGNYEQYF. As DNA, the CDR3 is TGTGCCAGCAGCTTAAGGGCTAGCGGGAACTACGAGCAGTACTTC.

V is TRBV6-1 and J is TRBJ2-7, with a possible D match to TRBD2 (6 bases). Germline V CDR1 and CDR2: MNHNS, SASEGT. The CDR3 sequence is 14 residues long. Trimming shortened V by 8 bases and J by 5 bases, and 19 bases separated the two germline ends. The CDR3 sequence: CASGDSASVHEQYF. The CDR3 coding sequence is TGTGCCAGCGGGGACTCGGCTAGCGTCCACGAGCAGTACTTC.

This clone was observed a single time. The chain carries TRBV7-8 and TRBJ2-1; tentatively, D is TRBD2 (5 bases). With 2 bases removed from V and 13 bases from J, the gap between germline ends came to 24 bases. CDR3 length: 16 residues. CDR1 SGHVS and CDR2 FQNEAQ come from the germline V gene. The CDR3 loop reads CASSLYHSLLAQDQFF. The CDR3 DNA follows: TGTGCCAGCAGCTTATATCACTCTCTGCTAGCCCAGGACCAGTTCTTC.

This chain links TRBV6-6 with TRBJ1-3; 8 bases agree with TRBD1. V lost 6 bases, J lost 4 bases, and 5 bases stayed unmatched. Germline V gene lookup returns CDR1 MNHNY and CDR2 SVGAGI (reference sequence). There are 14 residues in the CDR3. The CDR3: CASRSQGGGNTIYF. The CDR3 DNA reads as TGTGCCAGCAGGTCACAGGGGGGGGGAAACACCATATATTTT.

This clone has just one count. The CDR3 coding sequence is TGTGCCAGCAGCGTAAAGGGCGGGAGGGCCCGGACAGATACGCAGTATTTT. Protein sequence: CASSVKGGRARTDTQYF. This chain joins TRBV9 and TRBJ2-3; 9 bases align to TRBD2. In germline, CDR1 is SGDLS, CDR2 YYNGEE. Trimming removed 1 base from V and 3 bases from J; junction bases left unmatched: 9. CDR3 size: 17 residues.

The rearrangement joins TRBV7-2 to TRBJ2-5; D remains ambiguous. V lost 1 base and J lost 5, with 14 bases in between. Germline V gene sequence: CDR1 SGHTA, CDR2 FQGNSA. The CDR3 contains 15 residues. The CDR3 DNA reads as TGTGCCAGCAGCTTAGATATACTACCCCAGGAGACCCAGTACTTC. It yields the protein CASSLDILPQETQYF.

The CDR3 sequence is CASSVDRGGDANEKLFF. The CDR3 DNA is TGTGCCAGCAGCGTGGACAGGGGTGGTGATGCTAATGAAAAACTGTTTTTT. The chain uses TRBV5-6 and TRBJ1-4, with 9 bases aligning to TRBD1. This CDR3 contains 17 residues. Germline values: CDR1 SGHDT, CDR2 YYEEEE. V was clipped by 4 bases and J by 3 bases; unmatched bases: 10.

This chain links TRBV5-1 with TRBJ2-2; TRBD1 is a possible D gene (5 bases). In germline, CDR1 is SGHRS, CDR2 YFSETQ. The CDR3 consists of 16 residues. The V end lost 1 base, the J end lost 6 bases, and 16 bases lay between the germline ends. The CDR3 here is CASSLPETRVSGELFF. The DNA for the CDR3 is TGCGCCAGCAGCTTGCCAGAGACCAGGGTGTCCGGGGAGCTGTTTTTT.

The V gene is TRBV27, the J gene TRBJ2-7; 9 bases match TRBD1. The V and J ends lost 6 bases and 4 bases, in that order; junction bases with no gene match: 4. There are 13 residues in the CDR3. The germline V gene has CDR1 MNHEY and CDR2 SMNVEV (reference sequence). The CDR3 region is CASRGTGFYEQYF. The CDR3 coding sequence is TGTGCCAGCAGAGGGACAGGGTTTTACGAGCAGTACTTC.

The chain has TRBV7-8 and TRBJ1-2; D remains unclear. Germline lookup yields CDR1 SGHVS and CDR2 FQNEAQ. This CDR3 is built from 12 residues. Trimming cost V 1 base and J 8 bases, with 8 bases left between them. The CDR3 here is CASSLDRGGYTF. CDR3 coding DNA: TGTGCCAGCAGCTTAGATCGAGGGGGCTACACCTTC.

V is TRBV5-8 and J is TRBJ2-1; TRBD2 aligns across 8 bases. Trimming took 4 bases from V and 7 from J; bases not matched to a gene: 7. CDR1 and CDR2 (germline): SGHTS, YDEGEE. CDR3 length: 14 residues. The CDR3 here is CASSAGGAKNEQFF. The CDR3 bases are TGTGCCAGCAGCGCGGGGGGTGCGAAGAATGAGCAGTTCTTC.

J is TRBJ2-5 and V is TRBV5-4; TRBD1 is a possible D gene (6 bases). Deletions cut 0 bases from V and 3 bases from J, with 12 bases between. Germline CDR1 reads SGHNT; CDR2 reads YYREEE (reference sequence). The CDR3 runs 15 residues. The CDR3 DNA sequence: TGTGCCAGCAGCTTGGCCTTTCGGGACAAAGAGACCCAGTACTTC. As protein: CASSLAFRDKETQYF.

The CDR3 protein is CASSLAIPSSGEQYF. Written as DNA, the CDR3 is TGTGCCAGCAGCTTAGCTATTCCATCTTCGGGGGAGCAGTACTTC. The chain employs TRBV11-2 and TRBJ2-7, with a weak D call TRBD2 (5 bases). This CDR3 is 15 amino acids long. Germline CDR1 reads SGHAT; CDR2 reads FQNNGV. With 1 base removed from V and 7 bases from J, the gap between germline ends came to 17 bases.

This clone was observed a single time. The chain carries TRBV5-4 and TRBJ2-1, with D maybe TRBD1 (5 bases). Germline lookup yields CDR1 SGHNT and CDR2 YYREEE (reference sequence). The CDR3 contains 14 residues. Trimming removed 3 bases at V and 4 bases at J, with 11 bases between. The CDR3 DNA reads TGTGCCAGCAGCTCCCCAGGGATGTACAATGAGCAGTTCTTC. Its protein is CASSSPGMYNEQFF.

J is TRBJ1-2 and V is TRBV5-6; no definite D call. V lost 2 bases and J lost 7, with 12 bases in between. Germline lookup yields CDR1 SGHDT and CDR2 YYEEEE. This CDR3 spans 13 amino acids. The CDR3 reads CASSFPGIGGYTF. The CDR3 nucleotides read TGTGCCAGCAGCTTCCCCGGGATCGGTGGCTACACCTTC.

This chain connects TRBV7-2 to TRBJ1-1; possible D gene TRBD1, 6 bases. This CDR3 contains 16 residues. Between the trimmed V and J ends, which lost 2 bases and 4 bases, there was a span of 17 bases. Germline V gene data show CDR1 as SGHTA and CDR2 as FQGNSA. CDR3 sequence reads: CASSLSGQQGRTEAFF. The CDR3 nucleotides read TGTGCCAGCAGCTTATCGGGTCAACAGGGCCGCACTGAAGCTTTCTTT.

V is TRBV7-2 and J is TRBJ2-3; a weak D match, TRBD1 (6 bases). V lost 1 base to trimming and J lost 4 bases, with 6 bases between them. The CDR3 sequence is 13 residues long. Looked up from germline, CDR1 is SGHTA and CDR2 is FQGNSA. The CDR3 reads CASSLGGPDTQYF. The CDR3 DNA reads as TGTGCCAGCAGCTTAGGGGGGCCAGATACGCAGTATTTT.

This chain connects TRBV7-6 to TRBJ2-2; D may be TRBD1 (6 bases). The CDR3 contains 15 residues. Per the germline V gene, CDR1 is SGHVS and CDR2 is FNYEAQ. Trimming stripped 5 bases from V and 1 base from J, with 11 bases between. In DNA, the CDR3 is TGTGCCAGCAGCCTCCGGACAGTGAACACCGGGGAGCTGTTTTTT. Protein sequence: CASSLRTVNTGELFF.

CDR3 DNA sequence: TGTGCCAGCAGCTTCCGGACAGGGGAGGAGCAGTACTTC. Amino acid sequence: CASSFRTGEEQYF. The V gene is TRBV7-9, the J gene TRBJ2-7; 9 bases line up with TRBD1. This CDR3 comprises 13 residues. Germline values: CDR1 SEHNR, CDR2 FQNEAQ (reference sequence). Trimming cost V 3 bases and J 7 bases; bases outside gene matches: 4.